These 15 T cell receptor beta chains were all obtained from the same sample, sequenced in a study of cytomegalovirus exposure and HLA in healthy donors. Researchers ran the PCR with 60 Vbeta and 13 Jbeta primers. Repertoires were generated with immunoSEQ multiplex PCR, while TCRdb's copy carries only in-frame clones and drops some. The sample contains some 180,000 clones, 9.5% of which appear only once. Sample: PBMCs. All receptors derive from a woman aged 25 to 39 in good health and CMV-seropositive.

The chain has TRBV27 and TRBJ2-7; D might be TRBD1 (7 bases). V was pared by 2 bases and J by 0 bases, with 26 bases between. CDR3 length: 20 residues. Per germline, CDR1 MNHEY and CDR2 SMNVEV (reference sequence). The CDR3 DNA follows: TGTGCCAGCAGTTTAAGTCCCCAGACCTCAGGGGGGATCAGCTCCTACGAGCAGTACTTC. Amino acids: CASSLSPQTSGGISSYEQYF.

In its sample, this clone was seen a few times. V gene TRBV10-3 combines with J gene TRBJ2-7; perhaps TRBD2 as D (5 bases). The germline V gene encodes CDR1 ENHRY and CDR2 SYGVKD. V was clipped by 2 bases and J by 6 bases, with 17 bases between them. This CDR3 comprises 15 residues. The CDR3, as DNA: TGTGCCATCAGTGAGACTAGTTCCTTCGGGTCCGAGCAGTACTTC. Translating gives CAISETSSFGSEQYF.

This clone was counted a few times. The chain couples TRBV11-3 to TRBJ2-7; 9 positions agree with TRBD2. The CDR3 contains 13 residues. Germline V CDR1 and CDR2: SGHNT, YENEEA. Trimming cost V 5 bases and J 6 bases; bases outside gene matches: 5. The CDR3 protein is CASSPSGIGEQYF. The CDR3 DNA follows: TGTGCCAGCAGCCCTAGCGGGATAGGCGAGCAGTACTTC.

The chain uses TRBV5-1 and TRBJ2-1, with D maybe TRBD2 (7 bases). CDR1 SGHRS and CDR2 YFSETQ come from the germline V gene. The V end was cut by 6 bases, the J end by 4 bases, with 11 bases between. CDR3 length equals 13 residues. The CDR3: CASKEGGYNEQFF. Written as DNA, the CDR3 is TGCGCCAGCAAGGAGGGGGGGTACAATGAGCAGTTCTTC.

This clone occurred a few times. The V gene is TRBV6-5, the J gene TRBJ2-7; 9 nucleotides line up with TRBD2. The CDR3 covers 15 residues. V shed 4 bases and J 3 bases; nucleotides not matched to a gene: 7. Germline V gene lookup returns CDR1 MNHEY and CDR2 SVGAGI. The CDR3 DNA is TGTGCCAGCAGTTCCCTCCAAGCGGGAGGCTACGAGCAGTACTTC. Translation: CASSSLQAGGYEQYF.

The chain joins TRBV11-2 to TRBJ2-7; D remains unclear. CDR1 and CDR2 (germline): SGHAT, FQNNGV. V lost 1 base to trimming and J lost 3 bases, with 13 bases between them. This CDR3 is 15 amino acids long. In DNA, the CDR3 is TGTGCCAGCAGCTTAGCTCTCAGTTGGAGCTACGAGCAGTACTTC. Translated: CASSLALSWSYEQYF. Together with reference TRBV11-2 and TRBJ2-7, the CDR3 gives the full variable domain: EAGVAQSPRYKIIEKRQSVAFWCNPISGHATLYWYQQILGQGPKLLIQFQNNGVVDDSQLPKDRFSAERLKGVDSTLKIQPAKLEDSAVYLCASSLALSWSYEQYFGPGTRLTVT.

A few counts support this clone. The chain links TRBV5-6 to TRBJ1-1; 8 nucleotides agree with TRBD1. Trimming cost V 3 bases and J 1 base; bases outside gene matches: 8. Germline V gene sequence: CDR1 SGHDT, CDR2 YYEEEE. This CDR3 has 16 residues. CDR3 loop: CASSYGQGLTNTEAFF. The CDR3 nucleotides read TGTGCCAGCAGCTACGGACAGGGTTTAACGAACACTGAAGCTTTCTTT. The complete variable domain, with remaining parts taken from reference TRBV5-6 and TRBJ1-1, reads DAGVTQSPTHLIKTRGQQVTLRCSPKSGHDTVSWYQQALGQGPQFIFQYYEEEERQRGNFPDRFSGHQFPNYSSELNVNALLLGDSALYLCASSYGQGLTNTEAFFGQGTRLTVV.

This clone was detected only a few times. The V and J genes are TRBV6-5 and TRBJ2-5, with TRBD2 as a possible D gene (6 bases). V was trimmed by 5 bases and J by 5 bases, leaving 9 bases between them. The germline CDR1 and CDR2 sequences are MNHEY and SVGAGI. CDR3 length equals 12 residues. DNA for the CDR3: TGTGCCAGCAGTGGTGCGGGGGAGACCCAGTACTTC. Protein: CASSGAGETQYF.

This clone was found a few times. The chain employs TRBV6-5 and TRBJ1-2; tentatively, D is TRBD1 (5 bases). The CDR3 is 15 amino acids. V lost 0 bases and J 6 bases, leaving 14 bases between the germline ends. Germline loops: CDR1 MNHEY, CDR2 SVGAGI. CDR3 region: CASSYSAGAKNGYTF. The CDR3 region has the DNA TGTGCCAGCAGTTACTCTGCTGGGGCGAAAAATGGCTACACCTTC.

This clone has more than one count but fewer than ten. V is TRBV7-3 and J is TRBJ2-7; 7 nucleotides line up with TRBD1. The CDR3 length is 13 residues. Germline V gene data show CDR1 as SGHTA and CDR2 as FQGTGA. Germline trimming cut 4 bases from V and 4 bases from J; bases unmatched to any gene: 4. CDR3 protein: CASSSGTDYEQYF. CDR3 bases: TGTGCCAGCAGCTCCGGGACAGATTACGAGCAGTACTTC.

The chain carries TRBV5-6 and TRBJ2-5; the D gene is possibly TRBD1 (6 bases). The CDR3 is 15 residues long. V lost 8 bases, J lost 4 bases, and 21 bases lay in between. The V gene's germline CDR1 is SGHDT and CDR2 YYEEEE. The CDR3 bases are TGTGCCAGTAACCCCCGGGACACCGGGCCAGAGACCCAGTACTTC. This gives the protein CASNPRDTGPETQYF.

The CDR3 reads CASSPGSGRLQETQYF. Here the CDR3 DNA reads TGCGCCAGCAGCCCCGGTAGCGGGAGACTACAAGAGACCCAGTACTTC. The rearrangement uses TRBV5-1 and TRBJ2-5; 9 nucleotides agree with TRBD2. Germline V gives CDR1 SGHRS, CDR2 YFSETQ. With V trimmed by 4 bases and J by 2 bases, 9 bases remained unmatched. This CDR3 region has 16 residues. Complete variable domain (other parts from reference TRBV5-1 and TRBJ2-5): KAGVTQTPRYLIKTRGQQVTLSCSPISGHRSVSWYQQTPGQGLQFLFEYFSETQRNKGNFPGRFSGRQFSNSRSEMNVSTLELGDSALYLCASSPGSGRLQETQYFGPGTRLLVL.

The chain joins TRBV9 to TRBJ1-1; 8 nucleotides align to TRBD1. V gave up 0 bases and J gave up 3 bases; unmatched junction bases: 7. This CDR3 has 16 residues. Germline assignment: CDR1 SGDLS and CDR2 YYNGEE. In nucleotides, the CDR3 is TGTGCCAGCAGCGTAGTAATGGACAGGGTGGACACTGAAGCTTTCTTT. Translated: CASSVVMDRVDTEAFF.

The chain couples TRBV14 to TRBJ1-1, with a possible D match to TRBD1 (6 bases). CDR1 and CDR2 (germline): SGHDN, FVKESK. This CDR3 spans 14 amino acids. V was shortened by 4 bases and J by 3 bases, with 12 bases between the two germline ends. The DNA of the CDR3 is TGTGCCAGCAGCCCTCCAGGGGTGGACACTGAAGCTTTCTTT. Residues: CASSPPGVDTEAFF.

The table lists this clone with a few counts. This CDR3 reads CASSSGQGLNQPQHF. DNA for the CDR3: TGTGCCAGCAGCTCAGGACAGGGACTAAATCAGCCCCAGCATTTT. The genes are TRBV5-8 and TRBJ1-5; TRBD1 matches at 8 bases. CDR3 length: 15 amino acids. J lost 4 bases, V lost 3 bases, and 6 bases had no gene match. Germline V lookup: CDR1 SGHTS, CDR2 YDEGEE. Full variable domain (outside the CDR3, taken from reference TRBV5-8 and TRBJ1-5): EAGVTQSPTHLIKTRGQQATLRCSPISGHTSVYWYQQALGLGLQFLLWYDEGEERNRGNFPPRFSGRQFPNYSSELNVNALELEDSALYLCASSSGQGLNQPQHFGDGTRLSIL.